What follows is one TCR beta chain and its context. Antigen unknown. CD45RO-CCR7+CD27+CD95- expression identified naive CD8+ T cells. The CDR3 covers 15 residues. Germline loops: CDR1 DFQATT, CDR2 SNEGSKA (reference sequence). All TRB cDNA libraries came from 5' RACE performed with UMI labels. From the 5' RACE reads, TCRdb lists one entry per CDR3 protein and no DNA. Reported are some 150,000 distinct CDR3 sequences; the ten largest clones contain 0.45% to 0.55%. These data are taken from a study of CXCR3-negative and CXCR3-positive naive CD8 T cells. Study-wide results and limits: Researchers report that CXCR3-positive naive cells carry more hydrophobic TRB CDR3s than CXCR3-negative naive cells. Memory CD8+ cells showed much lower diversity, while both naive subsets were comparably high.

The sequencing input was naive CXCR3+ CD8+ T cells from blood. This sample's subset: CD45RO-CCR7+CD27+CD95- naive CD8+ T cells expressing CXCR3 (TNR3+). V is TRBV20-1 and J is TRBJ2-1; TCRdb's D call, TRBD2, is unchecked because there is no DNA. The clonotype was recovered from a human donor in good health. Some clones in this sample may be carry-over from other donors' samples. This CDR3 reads CSALTSGSPHNEQFF.